This TCR beta chain was recorded in a study of blood T cells in healthy people across ages. Isolated per sample were at least 7 million PBMCs. No fewer than 6 micrograms of total RNA were isolated from every sample. It was with a sample-barcoded 5' primer and a J-beta primer mix that a second PCR of roughly 6 to 11 cycles was run. Each cDNA molecule carried a tag from a template-switch adaptor that contained 12 random nucleotides. Individual samples furnished no less than 3 million CDR3-containing paired-end reads apiece. A single record per CDR3 protein comes from TCRdb applying MiXCR to the 5' RACE reads. The table shows 750,000 to 950,000 distinct CDR3 sequences, with about 53% occurring only once. The CDR3 spans 14 residues. The V gene end was trimmed by 7 bases and the J gene end by 3 bases; junction bases not matched to a gene: 8. Germline CDR1 SEHNR, CDR2 FQNEAQ (reference sequence).

The clonotype was recovered from an elderly man in good health. The sample comprised blood. The chain combines TRBV7-9 with TRBJ1-2, with TRBD1 matching 7 bases. CDR3 residues: CASTRQGDDYGYTF. CDR3 bases: TGTGCCAGCACCCGACAGGGAGACGACTATGGCTACACCTTC.